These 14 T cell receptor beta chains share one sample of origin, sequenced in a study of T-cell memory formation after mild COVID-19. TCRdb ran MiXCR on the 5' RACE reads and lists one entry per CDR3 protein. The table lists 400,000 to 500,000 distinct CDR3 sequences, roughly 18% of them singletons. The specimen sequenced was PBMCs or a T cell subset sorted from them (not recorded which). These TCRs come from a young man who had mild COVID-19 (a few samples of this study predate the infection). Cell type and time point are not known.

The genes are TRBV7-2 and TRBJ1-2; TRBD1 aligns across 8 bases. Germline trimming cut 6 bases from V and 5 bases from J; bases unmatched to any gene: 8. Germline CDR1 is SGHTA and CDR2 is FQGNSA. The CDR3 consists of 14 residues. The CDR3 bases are TGTGCCAGCAGGGGAACAGGGGGTTATTATGGCTACACCTTC. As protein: CASRGTGGYYGYTF.

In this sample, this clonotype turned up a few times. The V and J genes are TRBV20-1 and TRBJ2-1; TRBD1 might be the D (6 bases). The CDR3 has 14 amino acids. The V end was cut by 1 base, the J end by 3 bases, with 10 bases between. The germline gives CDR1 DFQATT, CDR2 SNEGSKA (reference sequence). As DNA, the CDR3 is TGCAGTGCTAGAGGGACAGTTAACTACAATGAGCAGTTCTTC. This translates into CSARGTVNYNEQFF.

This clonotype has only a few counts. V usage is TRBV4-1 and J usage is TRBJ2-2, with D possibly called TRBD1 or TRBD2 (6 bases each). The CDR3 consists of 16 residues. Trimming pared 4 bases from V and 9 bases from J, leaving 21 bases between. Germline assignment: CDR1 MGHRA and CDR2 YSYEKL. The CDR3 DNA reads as TGCGCCAGCAGCCGAGCAAGGGGGGAAGACCCCCGGGAGCTGTTTTTT. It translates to CASSRARGEDPRELFF.

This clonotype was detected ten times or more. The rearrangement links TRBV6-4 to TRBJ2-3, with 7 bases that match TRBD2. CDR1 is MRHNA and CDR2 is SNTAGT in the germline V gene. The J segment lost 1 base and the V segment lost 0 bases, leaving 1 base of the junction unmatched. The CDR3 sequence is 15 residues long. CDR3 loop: CASSDSSGGTDTQYF. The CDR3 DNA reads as TGTGCCAGCAGTGACTCGAGCGGGGGCACAGATACGCAGTATTTT.

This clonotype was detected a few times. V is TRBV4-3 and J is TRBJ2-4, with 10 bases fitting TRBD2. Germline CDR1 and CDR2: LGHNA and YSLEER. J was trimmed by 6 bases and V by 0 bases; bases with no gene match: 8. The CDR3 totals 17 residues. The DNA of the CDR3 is TGCGCCAGCAGCCAAGAAACGGGAGCGGGGGGGAGAAACATTCAGTACTTC. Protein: CASSQETGAGGRNIQYF.

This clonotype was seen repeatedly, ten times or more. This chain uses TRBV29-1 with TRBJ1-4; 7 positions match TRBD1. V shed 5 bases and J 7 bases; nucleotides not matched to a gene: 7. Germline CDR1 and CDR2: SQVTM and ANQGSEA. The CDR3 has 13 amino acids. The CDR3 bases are TGCAGCGTTAGGGACAGCGGAGGTGAAAAACTGTTTTTT. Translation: CSVRDSGGEKLFF.

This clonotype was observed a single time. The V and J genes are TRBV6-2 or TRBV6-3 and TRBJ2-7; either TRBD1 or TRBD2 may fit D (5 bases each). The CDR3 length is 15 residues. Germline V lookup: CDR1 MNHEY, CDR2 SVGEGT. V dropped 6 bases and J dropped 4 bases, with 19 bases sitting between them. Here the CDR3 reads CASRHGANPGYEQYF. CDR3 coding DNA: TGTGCCAGCAGACACGGGGCTAACCCAGGTTACGAGCAGTACTTC.

Here the CDR3 reads CASSLVASLSTDTQYF. For the CDR3, the DNA is TGTGCCAGCAGCTTAGTGGCTAGCCTTAGCACAGATACGCAGTATTTT. This chain links TRBV7-2 with TRBJ2-3, with a possible D match to TRBD2 (5 bases). The V gene's germline CDR1 is SGHTA and CDR2 FQGNSA. V lost 1 base, J lost 0 bases, and 11 bases lay in between. The length of the CDR3 is 16 residues.

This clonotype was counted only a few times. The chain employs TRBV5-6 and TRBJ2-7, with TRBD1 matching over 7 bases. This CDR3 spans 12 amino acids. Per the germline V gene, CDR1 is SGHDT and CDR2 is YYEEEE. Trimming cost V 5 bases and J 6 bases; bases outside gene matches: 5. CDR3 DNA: TGTGCCAGCAGAGAGGGGGCAGGCGAGCAGTACGTC. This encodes CASREGAGEQYV.

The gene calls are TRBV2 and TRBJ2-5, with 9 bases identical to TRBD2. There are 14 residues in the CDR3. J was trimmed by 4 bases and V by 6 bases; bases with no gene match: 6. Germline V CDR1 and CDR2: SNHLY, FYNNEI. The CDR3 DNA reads TGTGCCAGCAGAGGGCTAGCGGGGACAGAGACCCAGTACTTC. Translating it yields CASRGLAGTETQYF.

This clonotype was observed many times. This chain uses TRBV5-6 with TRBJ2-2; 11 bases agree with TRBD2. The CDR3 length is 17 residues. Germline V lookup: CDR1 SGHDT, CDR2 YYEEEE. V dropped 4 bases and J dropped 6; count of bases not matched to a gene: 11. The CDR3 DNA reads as TGTGCCAGCAGCGCCGCGACTAGCGGGGATTGGGCCGGGGAGCTGTTTTTT. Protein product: CASSAATSGDWAGELFF. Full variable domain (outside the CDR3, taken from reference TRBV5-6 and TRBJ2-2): DAGVTQSPTHLIKTRGQQVTLRCSPKSGHDTVSWYQQALGQGPQFIFQYYEEEERQRGNFPDRFSGHQFPNYSSELNVNALLLGDSALYLCASSAATSGDWAGELFFGEGSRLTVL.

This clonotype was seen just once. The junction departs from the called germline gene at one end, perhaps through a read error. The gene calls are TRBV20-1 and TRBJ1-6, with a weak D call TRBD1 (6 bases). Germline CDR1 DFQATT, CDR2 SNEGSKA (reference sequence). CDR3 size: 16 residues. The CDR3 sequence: CSAQTGGLRYNSHLHF. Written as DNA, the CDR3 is TGCAGTGCCCAGACGGGGGGGCTTCGGTATAATTCACACCTCCACTTT.

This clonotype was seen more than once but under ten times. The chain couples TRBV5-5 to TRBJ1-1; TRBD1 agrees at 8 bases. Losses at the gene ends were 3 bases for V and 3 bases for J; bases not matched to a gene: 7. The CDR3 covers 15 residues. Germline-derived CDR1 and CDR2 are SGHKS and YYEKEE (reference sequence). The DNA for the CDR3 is TGTGCCAGCAGCTCCCCAGGGGGCATAGACACTGAAGCTTTCTTT. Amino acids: CASSSPGGIDTEAFF. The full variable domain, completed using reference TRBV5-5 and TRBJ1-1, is DAGVTQSPTHLIKTRGQQVTLRCSPISGHKSVSWYQQVLGQGPQFIFQYYEKEERGRGNFPDRFSARQFPNYSSELNVNALLLGDSALYLCASSSPGGIDTEAFFGQGTRLTVV.

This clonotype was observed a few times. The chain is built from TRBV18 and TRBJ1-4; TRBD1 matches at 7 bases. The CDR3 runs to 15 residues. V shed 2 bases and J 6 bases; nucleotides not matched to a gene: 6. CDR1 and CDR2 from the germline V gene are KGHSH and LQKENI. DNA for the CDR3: TGTGCCAGCTCACCAAGGACAGGTTTAGATGAAAAACTGTTTTTT. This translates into CASSPRTGLDEKLFF.